A selection of T cell receptor beta chains follows, all from one sample in a study of blood T cell repertoires in COVID-19. TCRdb keeps only in-frame clones here, not all; method: immunoSEQ multiplex PCR. Here the sample spans 250,000 to 350,000 clones, about 90% being singletons. Sequencing input: peripheral blood. The receptors were gathered from a woman aged 50 to 60 who had recovered from COVID-19. Both conserved end residues are part of each CDR3. The order of the fields is clone size, J gene, CDR3 length, D gene, V gene, CDR3 DNA, CDR3 protein. The D gene is left open where the match is weak. Not all rows give a size; the values are once, few, many and, for expanded clones, a class.

NA	TRBJ2-7	11	TRBD2	TRBV7-9	TGTGCCAGCAGCTCCACTAGCGGGCAGTACTTC	CASSSTSGQYF
few	TRBJ2-1	15	TRBD2	TRBV2	TGTGCCAGCAGTTTTAGCGGGAGGGCTAGCAATGAGCAGTTCTTC	CASSFSGRASNEQFF
few	TRBJ1-1	14	NA	TRBV30	TGTGCCTGGAGGCCGGGACTCAAGAACACTGAAGCTTTCTTT	CAWRPGLKNTEAFF
NA	TRBJ2-7	14	NA	TRBV28	TGTGCCAGCAGTTCCCCTGGCGGGGTCCCCGAGCAGTACTTC	CASSSPGGVPEQYF
few	TRBJ2-5	15	TRBD1	TRBV7-2	TGTGCCAGCAGCATAAACAAGGGGGCTGGGGAGACCCAGTACTTC	CASSINKGAGETQYF
NA	TRBJ1-6	15	NA	TRBV6-2/TRBV6-3	TGTGCCAGCAGTGGGAGAAAATTTACGGATTCACCCCTCCACTTT	CASSGRKFTDSPLHF
NA	TRBJ1-4	15	TRBD1	TRBV11-2	TGTGCCAGCAGCTTAGGACAGGGATCGGGTGAAAAACTGTTTTTT	CASSLGQGSGEKLFF
NA	TRBJ2-5	14	TRBD1	TRBV14	TGTGCCAGCAGCCAATGGACAGGGAGCGAGACCCAGTACTTC	CASSQWTGSETQYF
NA	TRBJ2-1	16	NA	TRBV9	TGTGCCAGCAGCGTATCACAAGCACGGGATTGGAATGAGCAGTTCTTC	CASSVSQARDWNEQFF
NA	TRBJ1-1	11	NA	TRBV28	TGTGCCAGCAGGCAGGGGACTGAAGCTTTCTTT	CASRQGTEAFF
NA	TRBJ2-2	14	TRBD1	TRBV7-2	TGTGCCAGCCAACAGGGGGTTCGTGCCGGGGAGCTGTTTTTT	CASQQGVRAGELFF
NA	TRBJ1-6	14	TRBD1	TRBV30	TGTGCCTGGCAAACAGGGGGGGCTAATTCACCCCTCCACTTT	CAWQTGGANSPLHF
NA	TRBJ1-6	16	NA	TRBV19	TGTGCCAGTAGTCCGAAGATTGGGCGAGTCGATTCACCCCTCCACTTT	CASSPKIGRVDSPLHF
NA	TRBJ2-4	14	NA	TRBV6-5	TGTGCCAGCAGTCCCGACCCTCAGGGAAACATTCAGTACTTC	CASSPDPQGNIQYF
NA	TRBJ1-2	14	NA	TRBV5-6	TGTGCCAGCAGCTGGGGAGAGGACTACTATGGCTACACCTTC	CASSWGEDYYGYTF
NA	TRBJ2-7	15	TRBD2	TRBV6-2/TRBV6-3	TGTGCCAGCAGTTACTCGCGCGGGAGCTCCTACGAGCAGTACTTC	CASSYSRGSSYEQYF
NA	TRBJ1-1	15	NA	TRBV7-2	TGTGCCAGCAGCTTGTCGCCGACGGGAAACACTGAAGCTTTCTTT	CASSLSPTGNTEAFF
NA	TRBJ1-5	15	NA	TRBV5-1	TGCGCCAGCAGCTTGGATCCAGGTCACAATCAGCCCCAGCATTTT	CASSLDPGHNQPQHF